This T cell receptor (beta chain) was recovered during a study of technical replicates of blood from several donors. The CDR3 spans 14 residues. Germline V gene lookup returns CDR1 SGHDN and CDR2 FVKESK. V lost 4 bases and J lost 1, with 11 bases in between. Produced via immunoSEQ multiplex PCR; TCRdb's table is partial and in-frame only. The sample consists of 95,000 or so clones, around 95% of them appearing once. The chain uses TRBV14 and TRBJ2-7; possibly TRBD1 for D (5 bases). Material: T cells isolated from PBMCs. The origin of this receptor is a human donor in good health. Here the CDR3 reads CASSPFSGSYEQYF. CDR3 sequence (DNA): TGTGCCAGCAGCCCGTTTTCAGGGTCCTACGAGCAGTACTTC.